The 23 T cell receptor beta chains below all came from one sample that was sequenced in a study of T cell clones after liver transplantation. Assay: immunoSEQ multiplex PCR; the TCRdb copy retains only in-frame clones and omits some. In the table there are 18,000 or so clones, 85% to 90% of which are singletons. This material consisted of CD8+ T cells from blood, taken 46 months after liver transplant. These TCRs come from a human patient who received a liver transplant. Some T cells may trace back to the graft donor.

The chain is built from TRBV11-3 and TRBJ2-7; perhaps TRBD1 as D (8 bases). V gave up 1 base and J gave up 2 bases, with 21 bases separating them. The CDR3 consists of 18 residues. CDR1 is SGHNT, CDR2 YENEEA, per germline. CDR3 sequence: CASSLGPRGREPAYEQYF. DNA of the CDR3: TGTGCCAGCAGCTTAGGCCCCAGGGGGCGGGAGCCCGCCTACGAGCAGTACTTC.

This clone has only a few counts. The chain has TRBV27 and TRBJ2-7, with D possibly being TRBD1 or TRBD2 (5 bases each). V was pared by 0 bases and J by 12 bases, with 9 bases between. This CDR3 contains 11 residues. Germline V CDR1 and CDR2: MNHEY, SMNVEV (reference sequence). The CDR3 reads CASSLSGTLYF. CDR3 sequence (DNA): TGTGCCAGCAGTTTATCGGGGACCCTGTACTTC.

The chain carries TRBV28 and TRBJ2-1; 7 bases are shared with TRBD1. CDR3 length: 17 amino acids. Germline V gene sequence: CDR1 MDHEN, CDR2 SYDVKM. Trimming at V came to 3 bases and at J to 8 bases, leaving 16 bases not matched to a gene. CDR3 sequence reads: CASSFFVDREWIYEQFF. As DNA, the CDR3 is TGTGCCAGCAGTTTCTTTGTCGACAGGGAATGGATCTATGAGCAGTTCTTC.

The chain joins TRBV9 to TRBJ2-7; 8 nucleotides line up with TRBD2. The J segment lost 6 bases and the V segment lost 0 bases, leaving 11 bases of the junction unmatched. The CDR3 contains 16 residues. From germline, CDR1 is SGDLS and CDR2 YYNGEE. The CDR3 protein is CASSVVAGGLLAEQYF. CDR3 sequence (DNA): TGTGCCAGCAGCGTAGTGGCGGGAGGATTATTGGCCGAGCAGTACTTC.

The chain carries TRBV27 and TRBJ2-7, with no clear D. Per germline, CDR1 MNHEY and CDR2 SMNVEV (reference sequence). V lost 2 bases, J lost 3 bases, and 17 bases lay in between. This CDR3 region has 16 residues. The chain's CDR3 is CASSLRFDTTDYEQYF. The CDR3 DNA reads as TGTGCCAGCAGTTTAAGATTCGACACGACCGACTACGAGCAGTACTTC.

This clone was recorded once. The CDR3 loop reads CSVGGAGTEAFF. CDR3 sequence (DNA): TGCAGCGTTGGTGGGGCAGGAACTGAAGCTTTCTTT. The chain employs TRBV29-1 and TRBJ1-1, with a weak D call TRBD1 (5 bases). The V gene lost 4 bases and the J gene lost 5 bases, with 11 bases spanning the gap. The CDR3 is made up of 12 amino acids. Germline V CDR1 and CDR2: SQVTM, ANQGSEA.

This sequence joins TRBV5-4 and TRBJ2-7, with TRBD2 identical over 8 bases. The CDR3 consists of 16 residues. CDR1 and CDR2 from the germline V gene are SGHNT and YYREEE (reference sequence). V trimming: 0 bases; J trimming: 1 base; junction bases outside the gene matches: 6. CDR3 coding DNA: TGTGCCAGCAGCTTGGCGGGACTAGGAGTTTCCTACGAGCAGTACTTC. Amino acids: CASSLAGLGVSYEQYF.

This chain links TRBV15 with TRBJ2-7; 7 bases fit TRBD2. The CDR3 runs to 15 residues. V lost 5 bases to trimming and J lost 4 bases; unmatched junction nucleotides: 11. Germline-derived CDR1 and CDR2 are LNHNV and YYDKDF (reference sequence). CDR3 sequence: CATSGWGGSGYEQYF. The CDR3 region has the DNA TGTGCCACCAGCGGGTGGGGAGGGTCCGGGTACGAGCAGTACTTC.

DNA of the CDR3: TGTGCCAGCAGCCCGGGGAGGGGGCCCTACGAGCAGTACTTC. It translates to CASSPGRGPYEQYF. The chain carries TRBV13 and TRBJ2-7, with D possibly called TRBD1 or TRBD2 (7 bases each). The V end lost 5 bases, the J end lost 2 bases, and 13 bases lay between the germline ends. In germline, CDR1 is PRHDT, CDR2 FYEKMQ (reference sequence). The CDR3 runs to 14 residues.

This chain joins TRBV15 and TRBJ1-2; D unclear. The CDR3 length is 16 residues. Germline V lookup: CDR1 LNHNV, CDR2 YYDKDF (reference sequence). V was pared by 2 bases and J by 4 bases, with 17 bases between. The CDR3 DNA is TGTGCCACCAGCAGAACCCCGGGGTTGGGTGGCTATGGCTACACCTTC. It encodes CATSRTPGLGGYGYTF.

CDR3 bases: TGTGCCAGCAGCATCCGGGGGGGGCGCGACTATGGCTACACCTTC. The encoded protein is CASSIRGGRDYGYTF. This chain links TRBV21-1 with TRBJ1-2. TRBV21-1 represents a pseudogene. The CDR3 is 15 amino acids.

The chain carries TRBV19 and TRBJ2-5, with 8 bases identical to TRBD2. J lost 3 bases, V lost 0 bases, and 3 bases had no gene match. CDR3 length: 15 residues. Germline CDR1 is LNHDA and CDR2 is SQIVND (reference sequence). In nucleotides, the CDR3 is TGTGCCAGTAGTATAGATCCAGCGGGAGAAGAGACCCAGTACTTC. Translating it yields CASSIDPAGEETQYF. The full variable domain, completed using reference TRBV19 and TRBJ2-5, is DGGITQSPKYLFRKEGQNVTLSCEQNLNHDAMYWYRQDPGQGLRLIYYSQIVNDFQKGDIAEGYSVSREKKESFPLTVTSAQKNPTAFYLCASSIDPAGEETQYFGPGTRLLVL.

The CDR3 DNA sequence: TGTGCCAGCAGTGAATCAGGGCAAGGGGCCAACGTCCTGACTTTC. Its translation is CASSESGQGANVLTF. The J gene is TRBJ2-6, the V gene TRBV2, with D perhaps matching TRBD1 (5 bases). Trimming cost V 2 bases and J 4 bases, with 9 bases left between them. The CDR3 has 15 amino acids. Looked up from germline, CDR1 is SNHLY and CDR2 is FYNNEI.

The rearrangement uses TRBV28 and TRBJ2-5; maybe TRBD2 (5 bases). V lost 3 bases, J lost 5 bases, and 10 bases lay in between. This CDR3 has 13 residues. The V gene's germline CDR1 is MDHEN and CDR2 SYDVKM. The CDR3 loop is CASSFPGKETQYF. DNA for the CDR3: TGTGCCAGCAGTTTTCCGGGGAAGGAGACCCAGTACTTC.

This sequence joins TRBV23-1 and TRBJ2-5; possible D gene TRBD1, 6 bases. TRBV23-1 is flagged as an ORF with uncertain function. The CDR3 length is 18 residues. V lost 1 base to trimming and J lost 0 bases, with 18 bases between them. DNA for the CDR3: TGCGCCAGCAGTCAATGCCTCAGGACAGAAAGGTACCAAGAGACCCAGTACTTC. Amino acids: CASSQCLRTERYQETQYF.

The V gene is TRBV27, the J gene TRBJ2-7; D may be TRBD2 (5 bases). The CDR3 loop spans 12 amino acids. The germline CDR1 and CDR2 sequences are MNHEY and SMNVEV (reference sequence). V was cut by 3 bases and J by 6 bases, with 9 bases left in between. CDR3 nucleotides: TGTGCCAGCAGTTTGTCGGGGTCCGAGCAGTACTTC. The encoded protein is CASSLSGSEQYF.

The CDR3 sequence is CASSLGTGLSYEQYF. CDR3 sequence (DNA): TGTGCCAGCAGCTTAGGGACAGGCCTCTCCTACGAGCAGTACTTC. This chain joins TRBV11-1 and TRBJ2-7; 7 bases fit TRBD1. This CDR3 comprises 15 residues. With V trimmed by 1 base and J by 0 bases, 3 bases remained unmatched. CDR1 is SGHAT and CDR2 is FQDESV in the germline V gene (reference sequence).

This chain connects TRBV27 to TRBJ2-5; a weak D match, TRBD2 (5 bases). The CDR3 is 14 residues long. V lost 2 bases to trimming and J lost 5 bases, with 12 bases between them. The germline CDR1 and CDR2 sequences are MNHEY and SMNVEV (reference sequence). CDR3 DNA sequence: TGTGCCAGCAGTTTAGTAGGTCCGGGGGAGACCCAGTACTTC. It yields the protein CASSLVGPGETQYF.

V gene TRBV7-9 combines with J gene TRBJ2-1, with D unresolved. Germline V gene sequence: CDR1 SEHNR, CDR2 FQNEAQ (reference sequence). V shed 5 bases and J shed 1 base, with 3 bases lying between them. This CDR3 has 12 residues. The CDR3 DNA reads as TGTGCCAGCAGCCTATCCTACAATGAGCAGTTCTTC. The encoded protein is CASSLSYNEQFF. Full variable domain (missing parts from reference TRBV7-9 and TRBJ2-1): DTGVSQNPRHKITKRGQNVTFRCDPISEHNRLYWYRQTLGQGPEFLTYFQNEAQLEKSRLLSDRFSAERPKGSFSTLEIQRTEQGDSAMYLCASSLSYNEQFFGPGTRLTVL.

V is TRBV19 and J is TRBJ2-2; D is undetermined. The CDR3 length is 14 residues. Germline V CDR1 and CDR2: LNHDA, SQIVND (reference sequence). Between the trimmed V and J ends, which lost 3 bases and 4 bases, there was a span of 9 bases. DNA of the CDR3: TGTGCCAGTAGTATTCTGATTTCCACCGGGGAGCTGTTTTTT. This encodes CASSILISTGELFF.

This rearrangement joins TRBV5-1 to TRBJ2-5; D gene ambiguous. The CDR3 is made up of 12 amino acids. The V gene's germline CDR1 is SGHRS and CDR2 YFSETQ. V was cut by 0 bases and J by 0 bases, with 0 bases left in between. The CDR3, as DNA: TGCGCCAGCAGCTTGGACCAAGAGACCCAGTACTTC. It encodes CASSLDQETQYF.

This clone was counted between two and nine times. The gene calls are TRBV6-4 and TRBJ1-5; TRBD1 aligns across 10 bases. CDR1 is MRHNA, CDR2 SNTAGT, per germline. Trimming at V came to 0 bases and at J to 0 bases, leaving 8 bases not matched to a gene. This CDR3 region has 19 residues. The CDR3 loop reads CASSDSTPGQGYSNQPQHF. CDR3 nucleotides: TGTGCCAGCAGTGACTCGACGCCGGGACAGGGGTATAGCAATCAGCCCCAGCATTTT.

This clone has just one count. V and J are TRBV7-8 and TRBJ2-3; D remains unclear. In germline, CDR1 is SGHVS, CDR2 FQNEAQ. V was pared by 2 bases and J by 0 bases, with 3 bases between. CDR3 length: 13 residues. DNA of the CDR3: TGTGCCAGCAGCTTAATTAGCACAGATACGCAGTATTTT. Translated, it gives CASSLISTDTQYF.